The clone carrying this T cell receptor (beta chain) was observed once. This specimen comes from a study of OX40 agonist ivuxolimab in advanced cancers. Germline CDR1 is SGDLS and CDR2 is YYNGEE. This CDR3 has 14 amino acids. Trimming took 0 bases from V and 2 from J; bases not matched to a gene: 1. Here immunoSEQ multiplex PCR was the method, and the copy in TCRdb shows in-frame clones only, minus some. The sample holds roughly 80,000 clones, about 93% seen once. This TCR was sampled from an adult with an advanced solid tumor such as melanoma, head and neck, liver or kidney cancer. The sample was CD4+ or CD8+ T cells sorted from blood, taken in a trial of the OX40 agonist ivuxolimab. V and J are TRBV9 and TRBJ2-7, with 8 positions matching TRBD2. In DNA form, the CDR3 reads TGTGCCAGCAGCGTAGCGGGGGGGCCCTACGAGCAGTACTTC. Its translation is CASSVAGGPYEQYF.